The rows below give T cell receptor beta chains drawn from one sample of a study of long-term antiretroviral therapy in people with HIV. Assay: immunoSEQ multiplex PCR; the TCRdb copy retains only in-frame clones and omits some. The top ten clones hold around 2.7% of a sample with 40,000 to 45,000 clones, more than 90% of them seen once. The material sequenced was unsorted PBMCs, taken 3.7 years after starting antiretroviral therapy. The receptors shown here come from a woman between 50 and 59 years old with HIV. The CDR3 runs from the conserved cysteine through the conserved F or W.

V gene: TRBV7-2
J gene: TRBJ2-7
CDR3 protein: CASSRNQLAGGPREQYF

V gene: TRBV7-3
J gene: TRBJ1-1
CDR3 protein: CASSLAAVWTNEGEAFF

V gene: TRBV7-2
J gene: TRBJ2-3
CDR3 protein: CASRKGGVSTDTQYF

V gene: TRBV6-1
J gene: TRBJ1-5
CDR3 protein: CASSVAGWHQPQHF

V gene: TRBV2
J gene: TRBJ2-3
CDR3 protein: CASSREGADTQYF

V gene: TRBV7-2
J gene: TRBJ2-7
CDR3 protein: CASSLAPGVSSYEQYF

V gene: TRBV30
J gene: TRBJ2-1
CDR3 protein: CAWIPTDFFSYNEQFF

V gene: TRBV6-5
J gene: TRBJ2-7
CDR3 protein: CASSYRGPYEQYF

V gene: TRBV12-5
J gene: TRBJ2-1
CDR3 protein: CASGFLDEQFF

V gene: TRBV7-9
J gene: TRBJ1-3
CDR3 protein: CASSPLDRKAGNTIYF

V gene: TRBV30
J gene: TRBJ1-2
CDR3 protein: CAWSRLGSSQGYTF

V gene: TRBV9
J gene: TRBJ1-3
CDR3 protein: CASSVEAGNTIYF

V gene: TRBV7-2
J gene: TRBJ2-3
CDR3 protein: CASRPLSGGASNTQYF

V gene: TRBV5-6
J gene: TRBJ1-4
CDR3 protein: CASSYWDSTNEKLFF

V gene: TRBV6-6
J gene: TRBJ2-7
CDR3 protein: CASSYSQSQYF

V gene: TRBV2
J gene: TRBJ2-5
CDR3 protein: CASSQLAKETQYF

V gene: TRBV5-1
J gene: TRBJ1-1
CDR3 protein: CASSLGQGFMNTEAFF

V gene: TRBV7-7
J gene: TRBJ2-2
CDR3 protein: CASSNGLGSGELFF

V gene: TRBV4-1
J gene: TRBJ1-5
CDR3 protein: CASSQDPVQSNQPQHF

V gene: TRBV9
J gene: TRBJ2-7
CDR3 protein: CASSPKGDRLYEQYF

V gene: TRBV7-9
J gene: TRBJ2-2
CDR3 protein: CASTPGSNTGELFF

V gene: TRBV7-9
J gene: TRBJ2-5
CDR3 protein: CASSPGQGIQETQYF